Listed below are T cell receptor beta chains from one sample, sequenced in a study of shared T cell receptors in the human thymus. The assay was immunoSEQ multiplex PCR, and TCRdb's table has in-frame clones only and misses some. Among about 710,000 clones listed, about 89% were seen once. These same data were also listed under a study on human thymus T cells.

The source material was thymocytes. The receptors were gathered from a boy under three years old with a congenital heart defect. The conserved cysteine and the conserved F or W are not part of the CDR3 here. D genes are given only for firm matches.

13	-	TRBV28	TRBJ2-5	ASSLGGAPQETQY
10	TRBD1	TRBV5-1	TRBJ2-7	ASQGASYEQY
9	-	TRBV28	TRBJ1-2	ASSPLDGYT
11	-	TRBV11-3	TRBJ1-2	ASSQSGGSGYT
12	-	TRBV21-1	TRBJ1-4	ASSILNSSEKLF
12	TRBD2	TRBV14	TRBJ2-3	ASSLAGVTDTQY
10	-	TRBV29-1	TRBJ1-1	SVLGVNTEAF
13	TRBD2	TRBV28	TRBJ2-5	ASSLSGRAAETQY
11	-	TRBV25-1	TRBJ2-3	ASSESSPDTQY
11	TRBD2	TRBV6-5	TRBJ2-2	ASTLAGTGELF
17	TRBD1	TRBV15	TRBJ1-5	ATSGRTGGKGIGNQPQH
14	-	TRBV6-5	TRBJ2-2	ASSYVPPEDTGELF
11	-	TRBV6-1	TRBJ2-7	ASSEKRRGEQY
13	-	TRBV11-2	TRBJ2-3	ASSLGLDSTDTQY
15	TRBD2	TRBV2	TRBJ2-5	ASSEAALAGGGETQY
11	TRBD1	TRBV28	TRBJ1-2	ASSLDRGSGYT
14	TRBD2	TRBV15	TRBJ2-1	ATSREVAGHYDEQF
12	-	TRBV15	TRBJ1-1	ATKGQLLNTEAF
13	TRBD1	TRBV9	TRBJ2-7	ASSDRDRGTYEQY
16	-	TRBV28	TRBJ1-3	ASSLSRPVGSSGNTIY
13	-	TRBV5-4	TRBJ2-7	ASSLTPRRSYEQY
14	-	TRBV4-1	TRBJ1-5	ASSQEMKLSNQPQH
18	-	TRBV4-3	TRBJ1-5	ASSQDRPRGAGEDDQPQH
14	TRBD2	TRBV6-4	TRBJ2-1	ASSESREGNYNEQF
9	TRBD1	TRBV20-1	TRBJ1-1	SARFDRGAF
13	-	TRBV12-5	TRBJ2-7	ASGLDSLRPFRQN
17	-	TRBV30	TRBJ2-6	AWSDLRHARGSGANVLT
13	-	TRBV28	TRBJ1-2	ASRVATPNTDRYT
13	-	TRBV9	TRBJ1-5	ASSVEEGANQPQH
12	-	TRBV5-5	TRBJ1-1	ASSWVREDTEAF
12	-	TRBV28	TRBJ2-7	ASSLSPGQNEQY
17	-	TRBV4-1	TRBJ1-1	ASSQGLFAEPEGVTEAF
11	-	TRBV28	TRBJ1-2	ASSFRGNYGYT
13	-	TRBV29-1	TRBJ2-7	SVEDVQGKRYEQY